The 5 T cell receptor beta chains reported below all come from one sample, sequenced in a study of CD8+CD57+ T cells in acquired aplastic anemia. TCR beta VDJ and CDR3 profiling used genomic DNA as template. MiXCR, applied by TCRdb to the reads, yields one record per CDR3 protein. The data contain 180,000 or so distinct CDR3 sequences, roughly 65% of them seen just once; the ten biggest clones take up approximately 46%. Patients sequenced had flow cytometry evidence of CD8+CD57+ cell expansion. Sequenced material: sorted CD4+, CD8+, or CD8+CD57+ T cells (not recorded which) from PBMCs. The source is a human donor with aplastic anemia.

The gene calls are TRBV28 and TRBJ2-1; 11 bases agree with TRBD2. CDR1 is MDHEN and CDR2 is SYDVKM in the germline V gene. CDR3 length equals 13 residues. J gave up 10 bases and V 4 bases, and 3 bases lay outside the gene matches. CDR3 nucleotides: TGTGCCAGCAGTTGGGGGACTAGCGGAGAGCAGTTCTTC. It translates to CASSWGTSGEQFF. The full variable domain, its missing parts supplied by reference TRBV28 and TRBJ2-1, is DVKVTQSSRYLVKRTGEKVFLECVQDMDHENMFWYRQDPGLGLRLIYFSYDVKMKEKGDIPEGYSVSREKKERFSLILESASTNQTSMYLCASSWGTSGEQFFGPGTRLTVL.

V is TRBV7-2 and J is TRBJ2-1; 9 positions match TRBD1. Losses at the gene ends were 4 bases for V and 6 bases for J; bases not matched to a gene: 4. The CDR3 contains 14 residues. The germline V gene has CDR1 SGHTA and CDR2 FQGNSA. The CDR3 loop is CASSWGTGSNEQFF. The CDR3 DNA reads TGTGCCAGCAGCTGGGGGACAGGGAGCAATGAGCAGTTCTTC.

The CDR3 spells CSAISPNSGANVLTF. CDR3 coding DNA: TGCAGTGCTATTAGTCCGAACTCTGGGGCCAACGTCCTGACTTTC. J is TRBJ2-6 and V is TRBV20-1; D not certain. V was cut by 4 bases and J by 0 bases, with 10 bases left in between. CDR3 length: 15 amino acids. CDR1 is DFQATT, CDR2 SNEGSKA, per germline (reference sequence).

The genes are TRBV29-1 and TRBJ1-6, with D possibly being TRBD1 (6 bases). This CDR3 region has 16 residues. The V end was cut by 8 bases, the J end by 2 bases, with 19 bases between. Germline lookup yields CDR1 SQVTM and CDR2 ANQGSEA. The CDR3 protein is CSHEAAGAAYNSPLHF. CDR3 sequence (DNA): TGCAGCCACGAGGCGGCGGGGGCGGCCTATAATTCACCCCTCCACTTT.

Remarks on this clonotype: This may come from a read error, since a much larger clone is one base off. This chain joins TRBV4-3 and TRBJ1-2; D uncertain. Germline V gene lookup returns CDR1 LGHNA and CDR2 YSLEER. The CDR3 contains 14 residues. The CDR3 sequence: CANSQDSANYGYTF. In DNA form, the CDR3 reads TGCGCCAACAGCCAAGACTCAGCTAACTATGGCTACACCTTC.